The clone carrying this TCR beta chain was picked up a small number of times. Its antigen is as yet unknown. It was through 5'RACE template switching that TCR cDNA was made, with a universal primer site and UMIs added. TCRdb reprocessed the 5' RACE reads with MiXCR, giving one entry per CDR3 protein. The data hold roughly 340,000 distinct CDR3 sequences, with 4% observed a single time. The data were taken from a study of T cells after yellow fever vaccination. Study-wide context: Fractions containing few cells were prepared with SMART-Seq v4 Ultra Low Input.

Broader study findings: Subsequent booster samples again held most clones from primary vaccination (96% CD4, roughly 91% CD8).

This sample comprised PBMCs, obtained 5 days after the yellow fever booster vaccination. This TCR came from a man between 18 and 35 years old who received the YFV17D yellow fever vaccine.

CDR3 residues: CASEQGAGTGELFF. In nucleotides, the CDR3 is TGTGCCAGCGAACAGGGGGCGGGCACCGGGGAGCTGTTTTTT. V is TRBV10-3 and J is TRBJ2-2, with 9 positions matching TRBD1. In germline, CDR1 is ENHRY, CDR2 SYGVKD. CDR3 length: 14 residues. V trimming: 10 bases; J trimming: 4 bases; junction bases outside the gene matches: 7.